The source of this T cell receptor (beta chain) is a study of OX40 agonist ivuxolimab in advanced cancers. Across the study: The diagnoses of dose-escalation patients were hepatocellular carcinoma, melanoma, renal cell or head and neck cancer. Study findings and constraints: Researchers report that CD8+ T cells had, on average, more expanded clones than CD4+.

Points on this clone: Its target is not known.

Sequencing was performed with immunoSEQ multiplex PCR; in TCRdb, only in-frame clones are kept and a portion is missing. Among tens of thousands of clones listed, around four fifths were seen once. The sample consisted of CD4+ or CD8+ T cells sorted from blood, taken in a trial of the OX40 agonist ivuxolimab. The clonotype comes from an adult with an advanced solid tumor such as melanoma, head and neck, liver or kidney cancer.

The CDR3 nucleotides read TGTGCCAGCAGCTTAAGATTTGTTGGTATTTCAAGCTTGAACACTGAAGCTTTCTTT. As protein: CASSLRFVGISSLNTEAFF. The V and J genes are TRBV11-2 and TRBJ1-1; D uncertain. Germline CDR1 reads SGHAT; CDR2 reads FQNNGV. The CDR3 has 19 residues. V lost 2 bases to trimming and J lost 0 bases, with 22 bases between them.